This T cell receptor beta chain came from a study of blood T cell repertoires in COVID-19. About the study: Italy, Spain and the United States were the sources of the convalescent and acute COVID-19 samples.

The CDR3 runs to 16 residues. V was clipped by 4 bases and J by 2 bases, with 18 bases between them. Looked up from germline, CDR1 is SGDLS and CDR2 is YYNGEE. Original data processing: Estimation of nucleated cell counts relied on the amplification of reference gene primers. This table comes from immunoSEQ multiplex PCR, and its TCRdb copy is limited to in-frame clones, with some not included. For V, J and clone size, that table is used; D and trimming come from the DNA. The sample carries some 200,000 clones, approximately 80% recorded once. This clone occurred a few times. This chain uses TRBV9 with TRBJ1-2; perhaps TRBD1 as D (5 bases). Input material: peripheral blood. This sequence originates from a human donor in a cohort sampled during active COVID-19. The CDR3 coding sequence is TGTGCCAGCAGCATCGGAGGGCAGGGACCAAACTATGGCTACACCTTC. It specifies CASSIGGQGPNYGYTF.